This TCR beta chain was found in a study of blood T cell repertoires in COVID-19. Method: immunoSEQ multiplex PCR; TCRdb's copy keeps in-frame clones and lacks some. This sample has about 160,000 clones, with approximately 87% found just once. CDR3 length: 16 residues. Trimming took off 1 base at V and 5 bases at J, with 16 bases between the two ends. Looked up from germline, CDR1 is SGHTA and CDR2 is FQGNSA. The origin of this receptor is a woman in her fifties or sixties who had recovered from COVID-19. Source material: PBMCs or T cells enriched from blood (not recorded which). This sequence joins TRBV7-2 and TRBJ2-3; a weak D match, TRBD2 (7 bases). This chain's CDR3 is CASSLDRGARGDTQYF. DNA for the CDR3: TGTGCCAGCAGCTTAGATCGGGGGGCGCGAGGAGATACGCAGTATTTT.